These 13 T cell receptor beta chains were all obtained from the same sample, sequenced in a study of T cells in Graves' hyperthyroidism and ophthalmopathy. Researchers took RNA transcripts and amplified the TCR beta CDR3 regions from them. Primed by the HTBI set, a first-round RT-PCR was run on the TCR CDR3. TCRdb reprocessed the multiplex PCR reads via MiXCR and lists one record per CDR3 protein. The sample includes 750,000 to 900,000 distinct CDR3 sequences, around 38% seen only once; the top ten take 8% to 9%. Sequences were obtained from blood. The source of these receptors is a man between 18 and 35 years old with Graves' hyperthyroidism.

This clonotype was seen a handful of times. This chain uses TRBV2 with TRBJ2-5, with 11 bases identical to TRBD2. The germline V gene has CDR1 SNHLY and CDR2 FYNNEI. CDR3 length: 17 amino acids. The V gene end was trimmed by 3 bases and the J gene end by 4 bases; junction bases not matched to a gene: 10. The CDR3 DNA reads as TGTGCCAGCAGTGACAATAGCGGGAGGGAGTACGTAGAGACCCAGTACTTC. Protein: CASSDNSGREYVETQYF.

This clonotype was recorded at least ten times. This chain links TRBV5-5 with TRBJ1-1; possible D gene TRBD1, 5 bases. CDR3 length: 14 amino acids. V lost 2 bases to trimming and J lost 1 base, with 9 bases between them. Germline assignment: CDR1 SGHKS and CDR2 YYEKEE (reference sequence). This CDR3 reads CASSFEGRNTEAFF. The CDR3 nucleotides are TGTGCCAGCAGCTTTGAGGGACGGAACACTGAAGCTTTCTTT.

The chain joins TRBV6-4 to TRBJ1-6; the match to TRBD1 covers 9 bases. The length of the CDR3 is 15 residues. V shed 5 bases, J shed 8 bases, and the junction held 7 bases outside the gene matches. CDR1 MRHNA and CDR2 SNTAGT come from the germline V gene. The CDR3 sequence is CASSSDRGGYSPLHF. The CDR3 coding sequence is TGTGCCAGCAGTTCCGACAGGGGGGGATATTCACCCCTCCACTTT.

Comment on this clonotype: A junction end diverges from the germline sequence, so it may reflect a read error. This chain joins TRBV7-2 and TRBJ2-7, with D unclear. Germline assignment: CDR1 SGHTA and CDR2 FQGNSA. This CDR3 comprises 16 residues. CDR3 residues: CASSQVAGQISSEQYF. The CDR3 DNA follows: TGCGCCAGCAGCCAAGTAGCCGGGCAGATAAGCAGCGAGCAGTACTTC.

V and J are TRBV20-1 and TRBJ1-5; D is undetermined. This CDR3 is built from 14 residues. The V and J ends lost 2 bases and 0 bases respectively, with 8 bases between them. The germline gives CDR1 DFQATT, CDR2 SNEGSKA (reference sequence). CDR3 coding DNA: TGCAGTGCTAGACAGGTTTATAGCAATCAGCCCCAGCATTTT. Translation gives CSARQVYSNQPQHF.

As regards this clonotype: A read error may explain this, as a much larger clone is one base away. The CDR3 nucleotides read TGTGCCAGCAGCGCCGGAGAGGGCTGGGTAGAGACCCAGTGCTTC. Translated: CASSAGEGWVETQCF. V gene TRBV9 combines with J gene TRBJ2-5, with a possible D match to TRBD2 (5 bases). Looked up from germline, CDR1 is SGDLS and CDR2 is YYNGEE. The CDR3 is 15 residues long. Based on the CDR3 plus reference TRBV9 and TRBJ2-5, the full variable domain is DSGVTQTPKHLITATGQRVTLRCSPRSGDLSVYWYQQSLDQGLQFLIQYYNGEERAKGNILERFSAQQFPDLHSELNLSSLELGDSALYFCASSAGEGWVETQCFGPGTRLLVL.

This clonotype was counted ten times or more. This sequence joins TRBV7-6 and TRBJ1-2; 10 nucleotides match TRBD1. This CDR3 has 13 amino acids. With V trimmed by 6 bases and J by 7 bases, 5 bases remained unmatched. Germline V gene sequence: CDR1 SGHVS, CDR2 FNYEAQ. CDR3 sequence: CASSPGTGVGYTF. The CDR3 region has the DNA TGTGCCAGCAGTCCCGGGACAGGGGTTGGCTACACCTTC.

This clonotype was observed many times. The gene calls are TRBV24-1 and TRBJ1-5; D remains ambiguous. Trimming cost V 7 bases and J 9 bases, with 6 bases left between them. CDR1 is KGHDR, CDR2 SFDVKD, per germline. The CDR3 contains 10 residues. CDR3 loop: CATRVGPQHF. For the CDR3, the DNA is TGTGCCACCAGGGTGGGGCCCCAGCATTTT.

CDR3 amino acids: CASSYTGGVQPQHF. The CDR3 nucleotides read TGTGCCAGCAGTTACACGGGGGGCGTTCAGCCCCAGCATTTT. The V gene is TRBV6-6, the J gene TRBJ1-5; D is possibly TRBD1 (6 bases). Germline lookup yields CDR1 MNHNY and CDR2 SVGAGI (reference sequence). The CDR3 runs 14 residues. The ends were cut back, 2 bases at V and 6 bases at J, with 11 bases in the middle.

This clonotype was recorded once. This may arise from a read error, as a much more abundant clone is one base away. The V gene is TRBV20-1, the J gene TRBJ2-7, with a possible D match to TRBD2 (5 bases). The CDR3 contains 12 residues. CDR1 is DFQATT, CDR2 SNEGSKA, per germline (reference sequence). Trimming removed 0 bases from V and 5 bases from J, with 8 bases in between. The CDR3 DNA reads TGCAGTGCTAGAGACGGGGAACACGAGCAGTACTTC. It is translated as CSARDGEHEQYF.

On this clonotype: Compared with germline, one end of the junction differs, possibly owing to a read error. The genes are TRBV19 and TRBJ1-1, with TRBD1 matching over 7 bases. The V gene's germline CDR1 is LNHDA and CDR2 SQIVND (reference sequence). The CDR3 has 14 amino acids. The DNA for the CDR3 is TGTGCCAGTAGTCTGCGACAGGGAAGGACTGAAGCTCTCTTT. It translates to CASSLRQGRTEALF.

As for this clonotype: Compared with germline, one end of the junction differs, possibly owing to a read error. The J gene is TRBJ2-7, the V gene TRBV7-8, with TRBD2 matching over 7 bases. The CDR3 is 14 amino acids. CDR1 and CDR2 from the germline V gene are SGHVS and FQNEAQ. The CDR3 DNA reads as TGTGCCGGCAGCTTAGGGAGGGAGACCTACGAGCAGTACTTC. Its protein product is CAGSLGRETYEQYF. The complete variable domain, with remaining parts taken from reference TRBV7-8 and TRBJ2-7, reads GAGVSQSPRYKVAKRGQDVALRCDPISGHVSLFWYQQALGQGPEFLTYFQNEAQLDKSGLPSDRFFAERPEGSVSTLKIQRTQQEDSAVYLCAGSLGRETYEQYFGPGTRLTVT.

This clonotype was recorded at least ten times. The chain combines TRBV10-2 with TRBJ1-5, with D unresolved. The length of the CDR3 is 14 residues. CDR1 and CDR2 from the germline V gene are WSHSY and SAAADI. Deletions cut 1 base from V and 3 bases from J, with 7 bases between. The CDR3 loop reads CASSELSFNQPQHF. The CDR3, as DNA: TGCGCCAGCAGTGAGTTGAGTTTCAATCAGCCCCAGCATTTT.